This TCR beta chain was identified during a study of blood T cell repertoires in COVID-19. About the research overall: In each case, the material was cDNA or gDNA derived from T cells, B-cell-depleted T cells, or PBMCs.

This clone has just one count. The assay was immunoSEQ multiplex PCR, and TCRdb's table has in-frame clones only and misses some. This sample carries tens of thousands of clones, about 79% of them seen once, and the ten largest clones take under 30%. Germline V gene data show CDR1 as KGHSH and CDR2 as LQKENI. Trimming cost V 0 bases and J 3 bases; bases outside gene matches: 5. The CDR3 totals 16 residues. Material: peripheral blood. This clonotype was obtained from a human donor with acute or convalescent COVID-19. The donor label of this sample is uncertain. The chain has TRBV18 and TRBJ2-1, with 7 positions matching TRBD2. The CDR3 spells CASSPPAGLRYNEQFF. CDR3 DNA: TGTGCCAGCTCACCACCGGCGGGACTACGCTACAATGAGCAGTTCTTC.